The rows below give T cell receptor beta chains drawn from one sample of a study of OX40 agonist ivuxolimab in advanced cancers. Profiled with immunoSEQ multiplex PCR; TCRdb holds only in-frame clones, not every one. The sample shows nearly 80,000 clones, about four fifths of them seen only once. The specimen was CD4+ or CD8+ T cells sorted from blood, collected in a trial of the OX40 agonist ivuxolimab. These receptors all come from an adult with an advanced solid tumor such as melanoma, head and neck, liver or kidney cancer. The conserved cysteine and the conserved F or W are not part of the CDR3 here. Fields, in order: J gene, V gene, CDR3 protein.

j_gene: TRBJ2-7; v_gene: TRBV7-2; CDR3aa: ASSLGSWGRSQY
j_gene: TRBJ1-5; v_gene: TRBV7-8; CDR3aa: ASSPSNQGGNQPQH
j_gene: TRBJ1-5; v_gene: TRBV19; CDR3aa: ASSITARVNQPQH
j_gene: TRBJ2-7; v_gene: TRBV2; CDR3aa: ASSAGLAHRY
j_gene: TRBJ2-3; v_gene: TRBV7-6; CDR3aa: ASSRRSSGGPSTDTQY
j_gene: TRBJ2-1; v_gene: TRBV6-1; CDR3aa: ASSVGGRQYGEQF
j_gene: TRBJ2-1; v_gene: TRBV7-2; CDR3aa: ASSPPWNNEQF
j_gene: TRBJ2-6; v_gene: TRBV4-1; CDR3aa: ASSQSQANVLT
j_gene: TRBJ1-6; v_gene: TRBV19; CDR3aa: ASSGYNSPLH
j_gene: TRBJ2-7; v_gene: TRBV7-2; CDR3aa: ASSLGLLKGGYEQY
j_gene: TRBJ1-1; v_gene: TRBV5-1; CDR3aa: ASSPPDSTEAF
j_gene: TRBJ1-5; v_gene: TRBV5-8; CDR3aa: ATEGQTGFLVRPQH
j_gene: TRBJ1-4; v_gene: TRBV28; CDR3aa: ASSLGGRDEKLF
j_gene: TRBJ2-1; v_gene: TRBV28; CDR3aa: ASSLQANEQF
j_gene: TRBJ2-3; v_gene: TRBV15; CDR3aa: ATSRGGTDTQY
j_gene: TRBJ1-3; v_gene: TRBV19; CDR3aa: ASSPFGEASGNTIY
j_gene: TRBJ1-2; v_gene: TRBV2; CDR3aa: ASSEGGLGYGYT
j_gene: TRBJ2-5; v_gene: TRBV5-6; CDR3aa: ASSSLTTTQY
j_gene: TRBJ2-7; v_gene: TRBV5-4; CDR3aa: ASSRGGGGGTPPNEQY
j_gene: TRBJ1-5; v_gene: TRBV6-5; CDR3aa: ASSTRQGGDQPQH
j_gene: TRBJ2-5; v_gene: TRBV27; CDR3aa: ASGRDRGHEETQY
j_gene: TRBJ1-1; v_gene: TRBV7-7; CDR3aa: ASSRLSGGLGNMNTEAF
j_gene: TRBJ1-1; v_gene: TRBV2; CDR3aa: ASSGTAEGVNTEAF
j_gene: TRBJ1-4; v_gene: TRBV6-6; CDR3aa: ASSYVLGGVEKLF
j_gene: TRBJ1-1; v_gene: TRBV6-6; CDR3aa: ASSYSGEVGEAF
j_gene: TRBJ1-5; v_gene: TRBV29-1; CDR3aa: SAGWGGDQPQH
j_gene: TRBJ2-5; v_gene: TRBV5-6; CDR3aa: ASSAIDRVQETQY
j_gene: TRBJ2-7; v_gene: TRBV4-3; CDR3aa: ASSQEGFGSYEQY
j_gene: TRBJ2-7; v_gene: TRBV27; CDR3aa: ASSLSLAGGYEQY
j_gene: TRBJ2-1; v_gene: TRBV2; CDR3aa: ASRGTGDYNEQF
j_gene: TRBJ2-1; v_gene: TRBV5-1; CDR3aa: ASSEMGLADSNEQF
j_gene: TRBJ1-5; v_gene: TRBV19; CDR3aa: ASRVHSNQPQH
j_gene: TRBJ1-1; v_gene: TRBV5-6; CDR3aa: ASSLTGATNEAF
j_gene: TRBJ2-1; v_gene: TRBV5-3; CDR3aa: ARITGGASYNEQF